The 23 T cell receptor beta chains below come from one sample, sequenced in a study of cytomegalovirus exposure and HLA in healthy donors. The PCR was carried out with 60 Vbeta primers and 13 Jbeta primers. Profiled with immunoSEQ multiplex PCR; TCRdb holds only in-frame clones, not every one. The table shows about 160,000 clones, with 70% to 85% occurring only once. Sequencing input: PBMCs. Source of these receptors: a middle-aged man in good health and CMV-seronegative.

The V gene is TRBV19, the J gene TRBJ2-3; 13 bases map to TRBD2. There are 22 residues in the CDR3. V lost 10 bases, J lost 0 bases, and 25 bases stayed unmatched. Looked up from germline, CDR1 is LNHDA and CDR2 is SQIVND (reference sequence). The CDR3 sequence is CANRPNRPGTSGIPPSTDTQYF. The CDR3 DNA sequence: TGTGCCAATAGACCAAACAGACCTGGGACTAGCGGGATCCCGCCTAGCACAGATACGCAGTATTTT.

This sequence joins TRBV9 and TRBJ2-1; 7 bases match TRBD2. This CDR3 is built from 16 residues. Germline V gene lookup returns CDR1 SGDLS and CDR2 YYNGEE. Trimming at V came to 3 bases and at J to 3 bases, leaving 9 bases not matched to a gene. The CDR3 sequence is CASSGGGLAVYNEQFF. CDR3 in DNA: TGTGCCAGCAGCGGAGGAGGGCTAGCGGTCTACAATGAGCAGTTCTTC.

This CDR3 is CASTLDRGGTEAFF. The CDR3 bases are TGTGCCAGCACCCTGGACAGGGGAGGCACTGAAGCTTTCTTT. The chain carries TRBV6-5 and TRBJ1-1; 9 bases fit TRBD1. The CDR3 extends over 14 amino acids. In germline, CDR1 is MNHEY, CDR2 SVGAGI. The V gene end was trimmed by 7 bases and the J gene end by 4 bases; junction bases not matched to a gene: 7.

V is TRBV7-9 and J is TRBJ2-7; D might be TRBD2 (5 bases). Per germline, CDR1 SEHNR and CDR2 FQNEAQ (reference sequence). V was cut by 5 bases and J by 9 bases, with 23 bases left in between. The CDR3 has 15 residues. For the CDR3, the DNA is TGTGCCAGCAGCCCCTTGGACTCGGCCCGAGGAGGGCAGTACTTC. This sequence encodes CASSPLDSARGGQYF.

The chain has TRBV11-1 and TRBJ2-3; TRBD2 might be the D (6 bases). The CDR3 runs 15 residues. Trimming removed 0 bases at V and 6 bases at J, with 13 bases between. Germline V gene sequence: CDR1 SGHAT, CDR2 FQDESV (reference sequence). The CDR3 loop reads CASSLAGLASDTQYF. CDR3 bases: TGTGCCAGCAGCTTAGCGGGGCTAGCGAGCGATACGCAGTATTTT.

The chain links TRBV19 to TRBJ1-5; D gene uncertain. Looked up from germline, CDR1 is LNHDA and CDR2 is SQIVND (reference sequence). V dropped 5 bases and J dropped 0 bases, with 11 bases sitting between them. This CDR3 has 15 residues. CDR3 protein: CASSFSGNSNQPQHF. The DNA for the CDR3 is TGTGCCAGTAGTTTCTCAGGCAATAGCAATCAGCCCCAGCATTTT.

The chain uses TRBV19 and TRBJ1-4; D is unresolved. Germline CDR1 LNHDA, CDR2 SQIVND (reference sequence). The CDR3 has 15 amino acids. V gave up 4 bases and J gave up 8 bases, with 17 bases separating them. The CDR3: CASSTIQGSWEKLFF. The CDR3, as DNA: TGTGCCAGTAGTACAATTCAAGGGAGTTGGGAAAAACTGTTTTTT.

This clone was counted only a few times. The chain recombines TRBV7-2 with TRBJ2-1; the match to TRBD2 covers 9 bases. Germline assignment: CDR1 SGHTA and CDR2 FQGNSA. V was pared by 1 base and J by 3 bases, with 10 bases of the junction left unmatched. This CDR3 contains 18 residues. CDR3 bases: TGTGCCAGCAGCTTAGTTGGGTTTAGCGGGAGAGGCTACAATGAGCAGTTCTTC. Protein sequence: CASSLVGFSGRGYNEQFF.

Regarding this clone: One junction end does not reproduce the germline sequence, and a read error may be involved. The gene calls are TRBV28 and TRBJ2-4; the D gene is possibly TRBD1 (6 bases). Germline V gene lookup returns CDR1 MDHEN and CDR2 SYDVKM. This CDR3 region has 16 residues. CDR3: CASSGGQPLAKNSQYF. CDR3 nucleotides: TGTGCCAGCAGCGGAGGACAGCCCCTAGCCAAAAACAGTCAGTACTTC.

The genes are TRBV28 and TRBJ2-4; 13 bases line up with TRBD2. V shed 5 bases, J shed 8 bases, and the junction held 6 bases outside the gene matches. The CDR3 sequence is 15 residues long. CDR1 is MDHEN, CDR2 SYDVKM, per germline. Here the CDR3 reads CASSALAGGWDIQYF. The CDR3 nucleotides read TGTGCCAGCAGTGCACTAGCGGGAGGGTGGGACATTCAGTACTTC.

This clone has a handful of counts. A junction end diverges from the germline sequence, so it may reflect a read error. This chain uses TRBV5-4 with TRBJ2-4; TRBD2 might be the D (6 bases). The germline gives CDR1 SGHNT, CDR2 YYREEE (reference sequence). The CDR3 has 15 amino acids. DNA of the CDR3: TGTGCCAGCAGCTTGTTTGGGGAGGCCAAAAACAGTCAGTACTTC. This sequence encodes CASSLFGEAKNSQYF.

The chain uses TRBV18 and TRBJ1-5, with 8 bases fitting TRBD1. The V segment lost 3 bases and the J segment 3 bases; nucleotides outside the gene matches: 4. Germline V gives CDR1 KGHSH, CDR2 LQKENI. CDR3 length: 15 amino acids. Here the CDR3 reads CASSPDRAYNQPQHF. The DNA of the CDR3 is TGTGCCAGCTCACCGGACAGGGCCTACAATCAGCCCCAGCATTTT.

V usage is TRBV7-2 and J usage is TRBJ1-5; 8 bases align to TRBD1. The J segment lost 2 bases and the V segment lost 2 bases, leaving 5 bases of the junction unmatched. Germline-derived CDR1 and CDR2 are SGHTA and FQGNSA. The CDR3 has 16 amino acids. CDR3 in amino acids: CASSLSGGWGNQPQHF. CDR3 nucleotide sequence: TGTGCCAGCAGCTTATCAGGGGGCTGGGGCAATCAGCCCCAGCATTTT.

The chain joins TRBV6-1 to TRBJ2-3, with TRBD1 matching over 7 bases. V lost 6 bases, J lost 5 bases, and 8 bases stayed unmatched. The CDR3 runs 14 residues. CDR1 is MNHNS and CDR2 is SASEGT in the germline V gene. CDR3 protein: CASRRQGRIDTQYF. The CDR3 DNA is TGTGCCAGCAGGAGACAGGGACGGATAGATACGCAGTATTTT.

The chain recombines TRBV11-2 with TRBJ2-5, with TRBD2 matching 12 bases. Losses at the gene ends were 6 bases for V and 5 bases for J; bases not matched to a gene: 4. CDR1 SGHAT and CDR2 FQNNGV come from the germline V gene. The CDR3 covers 14 residues. CDR3 coding DNA: TGTGCCAGCAGTACTAGCGGGAGGACGGAGACCCAGTACTTC. As protein: CASSTSGRTETQYF.

V usage is TRBV7-9 and J usage is TRBJ2-5; perhaps TRBD2 as D (5 bases). Germline CDR1 SEHNR, CDR2 FQNEAQ (reference sequence). This CDR3 is built from 15 residues. V was pared by 1 base and J by 8 bases, with 17 bases between. For the CDR3, the DNA is TGTGCCAGCAGCTTAGTAGGCGGAGACGGGGAAACCCAGTACTTC. This translates into CASSLVGGDGETQYF.

The CDR3 DNA sequence: TGTGCCAGCAGTGGGGCCCGTGACAGGGGCGGCTACACCTTC. It codes for CASSGARDRGGYTF. The V and J genes are TRBV6-5 and TRBJ1-2, with 8 nucleotides matching TRBD1. The V and J ends lost 5 bases and 8 bases, in that order; junction bases with no gene match: 10. The CDR3 is 14 amino acids. In germline, CDR1 is MNHEY, CDR2 SVGAGI.

This clone was seen a single time. This rearrangement joins TRBV19 to TRBJ1-1, with 8 nucleotides matching TRBD1. The J segment lost 5 bases and the V segment lost 2 bases, leaving 16 bases of the junction unmatched. CDR3 length: 18 residues. Germline V gene data show CDR1 as LNHDA and CDR2 as SQIVND (reference sequence). The CDR3 sequence: CASSIWVRGRGHITEAFF. DNA of the CDR3: TGTGCCAGTAGTATATGGGTTCGGGGCAGGGGGCATATTACTGAAGCTTTCTTT.

The V and J genes are TRBV5-1 and TRBJ2-3; perhaps TRBD2 as D (6 bases). Germline loops: CDR1 SGHRS, CDR2 YFSETQ. CDR3 length: 16 amino acids. The germline V and J ends were trimmed by 2 bases and 0 bases, with 13 bases remaining between them. The CDR3 here is CASSLGVSGSTDTQYF. CDR3 nucleotides: TGCGCCAGCAGCTTAGGGGTGAGCGGGAGCACAGATACGCAGTATTTT.

CDR3 DNA sequence: TGTGCCAGCAGCCCGGGGAGGGTGGGAGAGACCCAGTACTTC. Its protein product is CASSPGRVGETQYF. The chain recombines TRBV7-2 with TRBJ2-5; 7 bases fit TRBD2. The V gene's germline CDR1 is SGHTA and CDR2 FQGNSA. The CDR3 has 14 amino acids. The V segment lost 5 bases and the J segment 4 bases; nucleotides outside the gene matches: 7.

The rearrangement links TRBV29-1 to TRBJ2-7, with D uncertain. The CDR3 runs to 13 residues. Germline V gene sequence: CDR1 SQVTM, CDR2 ANQGSEA. With 0 bases removed from V and 4 bases from J, the gap between germline ends came to 10 bases. Here the CDR3 reads CSVEDPSQYEQYF. The CDR3 DNA follows: TGCAGCGTTGAAGACCCCTCCCAGTACGAGCAGTACTTC.

This rearrangement joins TRBV19 to TRBJ1-5, with D possibly being TRBD1 (6 bases). Trimming removed 0 bases at V and 0 bases at J, with 12 bases between. From germline, CDR1 is LNHDA and CDR2 SQIVND (reference sequence). This CDR3 is built from 17 residues. The CDR3 DNA reads TGTGCCAGTAGTATAGATTGGGGGGGGCCTAGCAATCAGCCCCAGCATTTT. Residues: CASSIDWGGPSNQPQHF.

This clone was recorded once. V gene TRBV7-8 combines with J gene TRBJ1-5; 7 positions agree with TRBD1. There are 15 residues in the CDR3. Trimming removed 5 bases from V and 4 bases from J; junction bases left unmatched: 8. Germline V lookup: CDR1 SGHVS, CDR2 FQNEAQ. In DNA, the CDR3 is TGTGCCAGCAGCCGGCTCACAGGGGTAAATCAGCCCCAGCATTTT. Amino acid sequence: CASSRLTGVNQPQHF.